Following are 5 T cell receptor beta chains from one sample sequenced in a study of identical twins listed by TCRdb under 2016. Library construction relied on 5' RACE. The sequencer was an Illumina HiSeq 2000. The raw public data were reprocessed by TCRdb itself: fastp quality trimming at Q25, MiXCR clonotype calling, in-frame beta chains only. Every entry covers one CDR3 protein and lists the most common genes and DNA from its rows. Here the sample has some 320,000 distinct CDR3 sequences; roughly an eighth occur a single time. The leading ten clones occupy around 6.9% of the sample. This sample also appeared in a second study, on yellow fever vaccine responses in identical twins.

The specimen sequenced was CD8+ T cells sorted from blood. Receptors originate from a woman between 18 and 29 years old in good health.

This clonotype has more than one count but fewer than ten. The chain employs TRBV24-1 and TRBJ2-1; 8 bases map to TRBD2. Unmatched junction bases numbered 7, after V lost 1 base and J lost 9 bases. Germline values: CDR1 KGHDR, CDR2 SFDVKD. The CDR3 extends over 15 amino acids. CDR3 DNA sequence: TGTGCCACCAGTGATTTTACCGGGAGGGCCGTTGAGCAGTTCTTC. This codes for CATSDFTGRAVEQFF.

This clonotype has a handful of counts. The rearrangement links TRBV20-1 to TRBJ2-5, with 9 bases identical to TRBD1. The V segment lost 3 bases and the J segment 5 bases; nucleotides outside the gene matches: 7. The germline gives CDR1 DFQATT, CDR2 SNEGSKA (reference sequence). The CDR3 runs to 14 residues. The CDR3 bases are TGCAGTGCTAGGGGCGGGACAGGGAGTGAGACCCAGTACTTC. The encoded protein is CSARGGTGSETQYF.

The chain couples TRBV5-1 to TRBJ2-7; 7 bases line up with TRBD1. Germline CDR1 is SGHRS and CDR2 is YFSETQ. V dropped 4 bases and J dropped 3; count of bases not matched to a gene: 10. The CDR3 is made up of 15 amino acids. CDR3 loop: CASSPSGTVYYEQYF. The CDR3 DNA reads TGCGCCAGCAGCCCCTCCGGGACAGTCTACTACGAGCAGTACTTC.

The CDR3 DNA sequence: TGTGCCAGCAGTTTATTGGGGTACACTGAAGCTTTCTTT. This translates into CASSLLGYTEAFF. V and J are TRBV27 and TRBJ1-1, with D hard to call. Germline V lookup: CDR1 MNHEY, CDR2 SMNVEV (reference sequence). The V end was cut by 1 base, the J end by 3 bases, with 6 bases between. The CDR3 extends over 13 amino acids.

This clonotype was picked up a small number of times. The chain combines TRBV7-9 with TRBJ2-1; 12 positions match TRBD2. Germline V gene lookup returns CDR1 SEHNR and CDR2 FQNEAQ (reference sequence). The CDR3 totals 17 residues. V lost 8 bases and J lost 3; bases outside the gene matches: 11. The CDR3, as DNA: TGTGCCAGCGTGCCTAGCGGGGGGGCCTGGAACTACAATGAGCAGTTCTTC. Its translation: CASVPSGGAWNYNEQFF.